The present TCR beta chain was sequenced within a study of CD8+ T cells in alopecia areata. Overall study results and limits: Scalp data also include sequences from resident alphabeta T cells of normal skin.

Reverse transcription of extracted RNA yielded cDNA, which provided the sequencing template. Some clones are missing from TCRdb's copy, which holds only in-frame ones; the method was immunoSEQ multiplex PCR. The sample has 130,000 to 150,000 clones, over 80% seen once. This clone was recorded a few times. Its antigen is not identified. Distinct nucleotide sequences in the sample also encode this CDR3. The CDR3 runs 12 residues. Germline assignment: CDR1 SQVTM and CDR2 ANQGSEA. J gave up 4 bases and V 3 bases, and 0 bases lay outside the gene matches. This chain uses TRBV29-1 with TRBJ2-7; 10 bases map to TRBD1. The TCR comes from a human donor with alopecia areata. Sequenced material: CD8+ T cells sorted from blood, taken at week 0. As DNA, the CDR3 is TGCAGCGTTGAGGGACAGGGGTACGAGCAGTACTTC. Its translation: CSVEGQGYEQYF.